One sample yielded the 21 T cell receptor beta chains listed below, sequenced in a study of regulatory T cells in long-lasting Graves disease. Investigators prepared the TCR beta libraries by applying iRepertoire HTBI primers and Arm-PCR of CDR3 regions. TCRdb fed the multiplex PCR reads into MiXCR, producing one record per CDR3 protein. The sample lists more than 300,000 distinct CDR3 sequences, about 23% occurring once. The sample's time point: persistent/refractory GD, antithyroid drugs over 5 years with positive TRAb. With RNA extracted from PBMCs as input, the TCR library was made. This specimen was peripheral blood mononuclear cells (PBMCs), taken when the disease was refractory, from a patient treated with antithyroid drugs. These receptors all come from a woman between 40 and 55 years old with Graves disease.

The CDR3 DNA sequence: TGTGCCAGCAGCTTAGATCAGGTCGCAGCCGGAAACACCATATATTTT. Translation: CASSLDQVAAGNTIYF. This chain connects TRBV11-2 to TRBJ1-3; no reliable D call. This CDR3 spans 16 amino acids. Germline assignment: CDR1 SGHAT and CDR2 FQNNGV. V dropped 0 bases and J dropped 4 bases, with 13 bases sitting between them.

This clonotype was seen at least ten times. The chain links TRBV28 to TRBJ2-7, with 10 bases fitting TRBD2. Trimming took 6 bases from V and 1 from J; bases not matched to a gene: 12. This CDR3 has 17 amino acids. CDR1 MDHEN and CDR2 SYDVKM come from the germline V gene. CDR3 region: CASSRSALAGVSYEQYF. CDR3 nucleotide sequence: TGTGCCAGCAGCCGCAGTGCTCTAGCGGGAGTATCCTACGAGCAGTACTTC.

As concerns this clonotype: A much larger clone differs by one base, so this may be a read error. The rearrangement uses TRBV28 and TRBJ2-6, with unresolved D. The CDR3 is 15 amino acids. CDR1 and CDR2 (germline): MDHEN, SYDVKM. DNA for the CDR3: TGTGTCAGCAGTTTCTCAGGCACTGGGGCCAACGTCCTGACTTTC. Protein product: CVSSFSGTGANVLTF.

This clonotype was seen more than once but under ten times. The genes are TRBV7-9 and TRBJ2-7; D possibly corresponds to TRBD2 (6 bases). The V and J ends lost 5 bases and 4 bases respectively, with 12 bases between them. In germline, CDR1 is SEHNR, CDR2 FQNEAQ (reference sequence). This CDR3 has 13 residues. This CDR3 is CASSLDYGYEQYF. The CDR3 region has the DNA TGTGCCAGCAGCCTGGACTACGGGTACGAGCAGTACTTC.

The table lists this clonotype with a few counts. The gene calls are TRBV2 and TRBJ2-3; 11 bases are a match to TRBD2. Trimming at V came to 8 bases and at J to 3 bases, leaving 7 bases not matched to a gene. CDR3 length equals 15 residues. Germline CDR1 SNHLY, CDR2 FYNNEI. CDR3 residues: CASGLAGGSTDTQYF. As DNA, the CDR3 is TGTGCCAGCGGTCTAGCGGGAGGAAGTACAGATACGCAGTATTTT.

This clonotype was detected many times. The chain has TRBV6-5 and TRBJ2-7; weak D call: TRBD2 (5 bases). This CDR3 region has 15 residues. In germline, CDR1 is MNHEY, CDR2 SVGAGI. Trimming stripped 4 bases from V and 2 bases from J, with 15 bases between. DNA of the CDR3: TGTGCCAGCAGTTCCGAGTTCAGGACTGCCTACGAGCAGTACTTC. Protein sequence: CASSSEFRTAYEQYF.

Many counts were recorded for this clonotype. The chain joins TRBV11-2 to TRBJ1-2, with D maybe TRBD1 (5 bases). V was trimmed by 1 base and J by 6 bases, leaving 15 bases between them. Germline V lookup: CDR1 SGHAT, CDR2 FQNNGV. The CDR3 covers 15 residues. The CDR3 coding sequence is TGTGCCAGCAGCTTAGGGAGGGGCGCGAAGGATGGCTACACCTTC. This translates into CASSLGRGAKDGYTF.

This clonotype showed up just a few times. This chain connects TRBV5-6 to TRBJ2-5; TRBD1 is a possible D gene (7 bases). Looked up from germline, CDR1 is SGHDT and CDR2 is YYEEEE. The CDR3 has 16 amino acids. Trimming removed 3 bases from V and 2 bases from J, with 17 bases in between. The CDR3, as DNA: TGTGCCAGCAGCTCGCTGACAGGGAGGTTTCAAGAGACCCAGTACTTC. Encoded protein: CASSSLTGRFQETQYF.

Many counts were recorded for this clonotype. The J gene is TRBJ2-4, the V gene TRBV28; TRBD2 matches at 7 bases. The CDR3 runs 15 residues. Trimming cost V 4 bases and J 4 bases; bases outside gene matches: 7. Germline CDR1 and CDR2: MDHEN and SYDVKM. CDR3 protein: CASSSPGEGKNIQYF. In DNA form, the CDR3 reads TGTGCCAGCAGTTCACCGGGGGAGGGAAAAAACATTCAGTACTTC.

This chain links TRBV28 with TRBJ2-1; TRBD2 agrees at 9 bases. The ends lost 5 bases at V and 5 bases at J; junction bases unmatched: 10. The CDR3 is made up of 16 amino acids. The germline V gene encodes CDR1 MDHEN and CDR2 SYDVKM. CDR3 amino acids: CASSGMWTSADNEQFF. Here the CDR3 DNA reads TGTGCCAGCAGTGGGATGTGGACTAGCGCCGACAATGAGCAGTTCTTC.

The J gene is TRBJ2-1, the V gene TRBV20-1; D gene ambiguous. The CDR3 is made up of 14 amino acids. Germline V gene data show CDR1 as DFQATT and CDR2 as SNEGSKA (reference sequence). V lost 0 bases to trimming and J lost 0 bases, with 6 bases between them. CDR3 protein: CSARDLPSYNEQFF. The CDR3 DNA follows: TGCAGTGCTAGAGATTTACCCTCCTACAATGAGCAGTTCTTC.

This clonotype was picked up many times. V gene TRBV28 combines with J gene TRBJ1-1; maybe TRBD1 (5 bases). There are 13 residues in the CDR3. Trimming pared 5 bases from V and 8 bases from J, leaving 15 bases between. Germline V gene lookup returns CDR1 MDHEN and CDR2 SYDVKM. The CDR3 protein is CASSKGEGNEAFF. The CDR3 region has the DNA TGTGCCAGCAGTAAAGGGGAAGGAAACGAAGCTTTCTTT.

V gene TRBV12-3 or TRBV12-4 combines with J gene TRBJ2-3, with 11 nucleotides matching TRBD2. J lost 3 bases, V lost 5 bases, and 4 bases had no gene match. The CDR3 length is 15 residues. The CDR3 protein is CASSVLAGETDTQYF. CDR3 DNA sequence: TGTGCCAGCAGTGTACTAGCGGGAGAAACAGATACGCAGTATTTT.

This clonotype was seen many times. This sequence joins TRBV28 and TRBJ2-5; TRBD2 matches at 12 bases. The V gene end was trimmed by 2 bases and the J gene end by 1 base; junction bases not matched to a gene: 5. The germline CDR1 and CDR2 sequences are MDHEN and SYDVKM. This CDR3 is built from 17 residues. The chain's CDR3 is CASSLLGTSGRQETQYF. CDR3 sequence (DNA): TGTGCCAGCAGTTTACTCGGGACTAGCGGGCGCCAAGAGACCCAGTACTTC.

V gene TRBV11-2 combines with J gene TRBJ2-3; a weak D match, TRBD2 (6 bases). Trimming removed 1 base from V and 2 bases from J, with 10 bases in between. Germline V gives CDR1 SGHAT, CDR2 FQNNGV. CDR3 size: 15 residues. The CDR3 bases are TGTGCCAGCAGCTTAGTAGGAGGGAACACAGATACGCAGTATTTT. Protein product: CASSLVGGNTDTQYF.

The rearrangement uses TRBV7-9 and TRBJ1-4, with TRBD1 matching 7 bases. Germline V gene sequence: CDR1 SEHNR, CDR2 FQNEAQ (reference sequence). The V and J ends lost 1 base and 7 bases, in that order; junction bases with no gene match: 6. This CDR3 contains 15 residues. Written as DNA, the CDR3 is TGTGCCAGCAGCTTAGGGGACAGATCTGTTGAAAAACTGTTTTTT. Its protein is CASSLGDRSVEKLFF.

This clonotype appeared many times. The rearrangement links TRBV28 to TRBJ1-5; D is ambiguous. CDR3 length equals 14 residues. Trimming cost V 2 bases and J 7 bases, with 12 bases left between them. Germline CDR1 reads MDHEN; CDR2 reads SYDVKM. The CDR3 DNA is TGTGCCAGCAGTTTAAGCACTTTGGAACAGCCCCAGCATTTT. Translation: CASSLSTLEQPQHF.

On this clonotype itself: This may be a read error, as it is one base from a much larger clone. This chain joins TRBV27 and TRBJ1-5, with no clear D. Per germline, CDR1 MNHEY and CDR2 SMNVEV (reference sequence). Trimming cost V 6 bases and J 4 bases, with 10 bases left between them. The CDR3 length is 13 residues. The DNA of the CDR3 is TGTGCCAGCAGCCCCAGATGGAATCAGCCCCAGCATTTT. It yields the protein CASSPRWNQPQHF.

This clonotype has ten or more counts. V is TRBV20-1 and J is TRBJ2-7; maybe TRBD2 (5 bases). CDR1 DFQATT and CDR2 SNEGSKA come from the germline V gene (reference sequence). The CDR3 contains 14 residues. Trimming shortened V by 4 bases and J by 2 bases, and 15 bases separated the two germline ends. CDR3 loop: CSATGLLYPYEQYF. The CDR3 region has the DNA TGCAGTGCTACCGGACTCCTTTATCCCTACGAGCAGTACTTC.

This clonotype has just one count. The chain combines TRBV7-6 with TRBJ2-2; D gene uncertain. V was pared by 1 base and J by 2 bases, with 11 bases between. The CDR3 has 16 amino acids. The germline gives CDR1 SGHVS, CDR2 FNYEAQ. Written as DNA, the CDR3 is TGTGCCAGCAGCTTAGTTCAGGCCAGAAACACCGGGGAGCTGTTTTTT. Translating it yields CASSLVQARNTGELFF.

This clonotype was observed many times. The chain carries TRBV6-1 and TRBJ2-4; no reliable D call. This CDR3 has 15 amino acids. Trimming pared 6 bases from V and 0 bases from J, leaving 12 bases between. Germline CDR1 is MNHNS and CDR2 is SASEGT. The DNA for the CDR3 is TGTGCCAGCAGCAGTTACGGAAGAGCCAAAAACATTCAGTACTTC. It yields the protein CASSSYGRAKNIQYF.